This record looks at one T cell receptor (beta chain) sequence and its context. Antigen: not known. This entry belongs to a study of blood T cells in healthy people across ages. Points from the study as a whole: The study found more naive CD4+ cells and higher diversity in long-lived than aged donors.

Germline V gene sequence: CDR1 MNHNY, CDR2 SVGAGI (reference sequence). The V and J ends lost 8 bases and 5 bases respectively, with 15 bases between them. CDR3 length: 13 amino acids. A J-beta primer mix and a sample-barcoded 5' primer were used in a second PCR of roughly 6 to 11 cycles. CDR3-containing paired-end reads numbering at least 2.5 million came from each sample. Using its own MiXCR run on the 5' RACE reads, TCRdb lists one record per CDR3 protein. The table includes hundreds of thousands of distinct CDR3 sequences, 27% detected once. The same data also went into a second study, on T cells of mothers and their children.

V usage is TRBV6-6 and J usage is TRBJ2-5; possibly TRBD1 for D (5 bases). This TCR derives from a boy under 10 years old in good health. Sequences were obtained from blood. The DNA of the CDR3 is TGTGCCAGCGGAAGGGGCTTACCGGAGACCCAGTACTTC. Residues: CASGRGLPETQYF.